What follows is one TCR beta chain and its context. Its antigen is not identified. TCRdb keeps only in-frame clones here, not all; method: immunoSEQ multiplex PCR. The table shows 270,000 or so clones, with roughly 76% occurring only once. The data were obtained in a study of cytotoxic CD8 clonotypes in ibrutinib-treated CLL. Turning to the study itself: Response specimens were obtained following a median treatment duration of approximately 13 months, with a range of 6 to 36.

Investigators sourced about 2 micrograms of genomic DNA from cryopreserved PBMCs for TCR beta libraries. V shed 6 bases and J 0 bases; nucleotides not matched to a gene: 9. CDR3 length: 16 residues. Per the germline V gene, CDR1 is SGHDT and CDR2 is YYEEEE. Study-wide points: Against age-matched healthy donors, baseline clonality ran higher and tracked circulating CD8+ T-cell counts.

The sample here was PBMCs, taken at disease progression, from a patient treated with ibrutinib. The chain joins TRBV5-6 to TRBJ2-1; 7 bases align to TRBD2. The TCR comes from a human donor with chronic lymphocytic leukemia. CDR3 sequence reads: CASIRLAGSSYNEQFF. CDR3 coding DNA: TGTGCCAGCATTCGTTTAGCGGGCTCCTCCTACAATGAGCAGTTCTTC.